Listed below are T cell receptor beta chains from one sample, sequenced in a study of CD8 T cells in ankylosing spondylitis. TCRdb redid the calling of the 5' RACE reads with MiXCR, one entry per CDR3 protein. There are about 840,000 distinct CDR3 sequences in the sample; 10% to 15% occur only once, and about 0.49% lies in the top ten. Sequenced material: blood, either unsorted or a sorted T cell fraction (not recorded which). Every receptor here comes from a male donor with ankylosing spondylitis. The conserved cysteine and the conserved F or W are not part of the CDR3 here. The D gene is left open where the match is weak.

.	TRBV7-2	TRBJ2-2	ASSPGRADTGELF
TRBD2	TRBV28	TRBJ2-1	ASSLGVLAGALFNDNEQF
.	TRBV20-1	TRBJ1-5	SASSSGESNQPQH
.	TRBV20-1	TRBJ2-1	SARVRGAPYNEQF
TRBD1	TRBV4-3	TRBJ1-1	ASSRLGQGSAEAF
.	TRBV7-2	TRBJ2-7	ASSLKGSPYEQY
.	TRBV4-2	TRBJ2-7	ASSQVGGRREQY
.	TRBV15	TRBJ1-1	ATSRDTASGAF
.	TRBV28	TRBJ2-2	AGQTNTGELF
.	TRBV5-6	TRBJ2-7	ASTLYGGLSYEQY
TRBD1	TRBV10-3	TRBJ1-2	AINPDRAYGYT
.	TRBV4-2	TRBJ2-7	ASSLSGGDTYEQY
.	TRBV20-1	TRBJ2-5	SARSAGRSQETQY
.	TRBV20-1	TRBJ1-2	TARDDVILNYGYT
.	TRBV6-1	TRBJ1-2	ASSDRYNYGYT
.	TRBV20-1	TRBJ2-2	SARPSTVRTGELF
.	TRBV27	TRBJ2-7	ASSLSRDGSYEQY
.	TRBV5-1	TRBJ2-2	ASKGGAANTGELF
TRBD1	TRBV18	TRBJ1-5	ASSPRAGGPHQPQH
TRBD1	TRBV6-2/TRBV6-3	TRBJ2-6	ASRFSSQPSTGRWANVLT
.	TRBV4-2	TRBJ2-2	ASSPTGGRSGTGELF
TRBD1	TRBV7-9	TRBJ2-3	ASSSNLDRAGTDTQY
.	TRBV15	TRBJ2-5	ATSPGEGYETQY